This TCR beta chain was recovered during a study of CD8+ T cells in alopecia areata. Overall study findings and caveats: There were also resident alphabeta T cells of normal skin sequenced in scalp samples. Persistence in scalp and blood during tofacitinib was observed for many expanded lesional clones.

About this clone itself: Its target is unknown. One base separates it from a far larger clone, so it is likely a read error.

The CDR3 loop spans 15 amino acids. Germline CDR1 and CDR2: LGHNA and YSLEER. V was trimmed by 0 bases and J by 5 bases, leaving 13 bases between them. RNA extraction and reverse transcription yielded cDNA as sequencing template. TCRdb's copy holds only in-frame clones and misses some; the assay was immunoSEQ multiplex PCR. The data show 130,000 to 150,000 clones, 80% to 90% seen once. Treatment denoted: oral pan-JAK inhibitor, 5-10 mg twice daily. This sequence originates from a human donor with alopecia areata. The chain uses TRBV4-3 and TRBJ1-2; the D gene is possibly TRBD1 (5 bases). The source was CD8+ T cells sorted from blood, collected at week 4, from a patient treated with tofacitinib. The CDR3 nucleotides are TGCGCCAGCAGCCAAGATAGGTCAGGGCAATATGGCTACACCTTC. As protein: CASSQDRSGQYGYTF.